This is a list of T cell receptor beta chains from one sample in a study of Graves' ophthalmopathy and Graves' hyperthyroidism. TCRdb called the multiplex PCR reads again in MiXCR, with one record for every CDR3 protein. Of 900,000 to 1,200,000 distinct CDR3 sequences listed, roughly 35% are singletons. The sample comprised peripheral blood or thyroid tissue (not recorded which). The receptors here all came from an adult man with Graves' hyperthyroidism. Each CDR3 is given with its conserved first and last residue. Each record gives: J gene, clone size, V gene, D gene, CDR3 protein, CDR3 DNA. D genes are given only for firm matches. Size is omitted from some rows. Given values are once, few, many or a class for expanded clones.

TRBJ2-6 NA TRBV7-2 NA CASSRSAGANVLTF TGTGCCAGCAGTCGGTCGGCTGGGGCCAACGTCCTGACTTTC
TRBJ1-6 NA TRBV10-3 TRBD1 CAISYSIPGGSNSPLHF TGTGCCATCAGTTACTCGATACCAGGGGGAAGTAATTCACCCCTCCACTTT
TRBJ2-7 NA TRBV10-2 NA CASSSPTAGSYEQYF TGTGCCAGCAGTTCCCCGACAGCCGGCTCCTACGAGCAGTACTTC
TRBJ2-5 NA TRBV10-1 TRBD2 CASSEVERGGQETQYF TGCGCCAGCAGTGAAGTGGAACGGGGGGGCCAAGAGACCCAGTACTTC
TRBJ2-2 NA TRBV10-3 TRBD1 CAISNTGGLHTGELFF TGTGCCATCAGTAATACAGGGGGCCTACACACCGGGGAGCTGTTTTTT
TRBJ2-3 NA TRBV7-8 NA CASSEGPGDIFTDTQYF TGTGCCAGCAGCGAGGGCCCAGGGGACATTTTCACAGATACGCAGTATTTT
TRBJ2-3 NA TRBV12-3/TRBV12-4 TRBD2 CASISSGSADTQYF TGTGCCAGCATCAGTAGCGGGAGCGCAGATACGCAGTATTTT
TRBJ2-2 few TRBV12-3/TRBV12-4 NA CASSFGGHTGELFF TGTGCCAGCAGTTTTGGCGGTCACACCGGGGAGCTGTTTTTT
TRBJ2-3 NA TRBV15 TRBD2 CATRATSGRADTQYF TGTGCCACCAGGGCGACTAGCGGGAGGGCAGATACGCAGTATTTT
TRBJ1-2 many TRBV12-3/TRBV12-4 NA CASTPDIRKYYGYTF TGTGCCAGCACCCCTGATATCAGGAAGTACTATGGCTACACCTTC
TRBJ2-2 NA TRBV29-1 TRBD1 CSVEDRVGSGELFF TGCAGCGTCGAGGACAGGGTCGGGTCCGGGGAGCTGTTTTTT
TRBJ2-7 NA TRBV10-3 TRBD1 CAISQGAWSEQYF TGTGCCATCAGTCAGGGGGCATGGTCCGAGCAGTACTTC
TRBJ1-1 few TRBV4-1 NA CASSPGPFGNTEAFF TGCGCCAGCAGCCCCGGCCCTTTCGGGAACACTGAAGCTTTCTTT
TRBJ1-2 once TRBV25-1 TRBD1 CASSPWTGHYGYTF TGTGCCAGCAGCCCCTGGACAGGGCACTATGGCTACACCTTC
TRBJ2-7 NA TRBV10-3 TRBD2 CAITGTKQYF TGTGCCATCACCGGGACTAAACAGTACTTC
TRBJ1-6 NA TRBV30 NA CAWSSGLSGSPLHF TGTGCCTGGAGTTCCGGCCTCTCGGGTTCACCCCTCCACTTT
TRBJ1-6 NA TRBV10-3 NA CASSLAISGSVSPLHF TGTGCCAGCAGTTTGGCGATATCGGGAAGTGTTTCACCCCTCCACTTT
TRBJ2-5 many TRBV7-3 TRBD2 CASSQTSGQETQYF TGTGCCAGCAGCCAGACTAGCGGACAAGAGACCCAGTACTTC
TRBJ2-7 NA TRBV9 TRBD1 CVSSQAPTGGEQYF TGTGTCAGCAGCCAAGCCCCGACAGGGGGCGAGCAGTACTTC
TRBJ2-1 NA TRBV20-1 TRBD2 CSARAGGRADEQFF TGCAGTGCTAGGGCCGGCGGGAGGGCCGATGAGCAGTTCTTC
TRBJ2-5 many TRBV29-1 NA CSVKGGDVYQETQYF TGCAGCGTGAAAGGAGGGGACGTGTACCAAGAGACCCAGTACTTC
TRBJ2-7 NA TRBV28 TRBD1 CASSSPDRGGPYEQYF TGTGCCAGCAGCTCGCCGGACAGGGGGGGACCCTACGAGCAGTACTTC
TRBJ2-7 NA TRBV6-5 TRBD2 CASSSWSGGAYEQYF TGTGCCAGCAGTTCCTGGAGCGGGGGGGCGTACGAGCAGTACTTC
TRBJ2-5 many TRBV7-9 NA CASSPGTSGRKETQYF TGTGCCAGCAGCCCAGGGACATCGGGGCGGAAAGAGACCCAGTACTTC